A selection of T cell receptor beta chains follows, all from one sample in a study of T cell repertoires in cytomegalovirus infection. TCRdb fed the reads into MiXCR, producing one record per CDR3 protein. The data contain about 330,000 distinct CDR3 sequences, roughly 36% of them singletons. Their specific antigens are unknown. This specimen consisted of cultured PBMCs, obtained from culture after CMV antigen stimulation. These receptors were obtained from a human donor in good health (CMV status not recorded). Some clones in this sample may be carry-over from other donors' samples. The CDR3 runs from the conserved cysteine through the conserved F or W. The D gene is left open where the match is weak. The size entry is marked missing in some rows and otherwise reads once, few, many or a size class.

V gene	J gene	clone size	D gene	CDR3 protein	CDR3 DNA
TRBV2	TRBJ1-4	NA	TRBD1	CASSAGQGSEKLFF	TGTGCCAGCAGTGCGGGACAGGGGAGTGAAAAACTGTTTTTT
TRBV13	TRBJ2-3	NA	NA	CASLNRGHTDTQYF	TGTGCCAGCCTGAACCGTGGCCACACAGATACGCAGTATTTT
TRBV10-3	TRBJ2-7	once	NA	CAISPAGTAYEQYF	TGTGCCATCAGCCCAGCGGGGACAGCCTACGAGCAGTACTTC
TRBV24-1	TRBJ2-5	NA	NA	CATSPRANQETQYF	TGTGCCACCAGTCCCCGGGCCAACCAAGAGACCCAGTACTTC
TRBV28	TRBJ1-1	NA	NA	CASSFRLGAFF	TGTGCCAGCAGTTTCCGGTTGGGAGCTTTCTTT
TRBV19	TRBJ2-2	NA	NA	CASTTRPNTGELFF	TGTGCCAGTACGACTCGTCCGAACACCGGGGAGCTGTTTTTT
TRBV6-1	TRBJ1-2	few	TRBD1	CASSRGTGRDYGYTF	TGTGCCAGCAGTCGGGGGACAGGGCGGGACTATGGCTACACCTTC
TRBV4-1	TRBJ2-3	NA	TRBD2	CASSQDRAAGGVDTQYF	TGCGCCAGCAGCCAAGATAGAGCAGCGGGAGGTGTAGATACGCAGTATTTT
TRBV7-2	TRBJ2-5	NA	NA	CASSFTGVQETQYF	TGTGCCAGCAGCTTTACTGGGGTGCAAGAGACCCAGTACTTC
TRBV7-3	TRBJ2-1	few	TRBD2	CASSSAGVGWGEQFF	TGTGCCAGCAGCTCAGCGGGAGTTGGGTGGGGTGAGCAGTTCTTC
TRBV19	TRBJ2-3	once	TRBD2	CASSIDRLAADTQYF	TGTGCCAGTAGTATAGATCGACTAGCAGCAGATACGCAGTATTTT
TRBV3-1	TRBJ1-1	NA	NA	CASSQGLHHPEAFF	TGTGCCAGCAGCCAAGGGTTACACCACCCTGAAGCTTTCTTT
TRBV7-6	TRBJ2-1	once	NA	CAGVPWPINEQFF	TGTGCCGGCGTCCCCTGGCCCATCAATGAGCAGTTCTTC
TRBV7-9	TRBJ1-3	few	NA	CASSLFDGNTIYF	TGTGCCAGCTCTTTGTTTGACGGAAACACCATATATTTT
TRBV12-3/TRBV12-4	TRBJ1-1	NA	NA	CASTGIMNTEAFF	TGTGCCAGCACTGGGATAATGAACACTGAAGCTTTCTTT
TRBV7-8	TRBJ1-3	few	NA	CASSLVGRGYSGNTIYF	TGTGCCAGCAGCTTAGTCGGGCGCGGTTACTCTGGAAACACCATATATTTT
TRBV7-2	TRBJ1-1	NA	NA	CASSPRDTKAFF	TGTGCCAGCAGCCCCCGGGACACTAAAGCTTTCTTT
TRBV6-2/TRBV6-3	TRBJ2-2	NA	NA	CASSTEVGELFF	TGTGCCAGCAGTACGGAGGTCGGGGAGCTGTTTTTT
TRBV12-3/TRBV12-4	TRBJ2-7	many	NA	CASCLGQGTDYEQYF	TGTGCCAGCTGTTTGGGTCAAGGGACTGACTACGAGCAGTACTTC
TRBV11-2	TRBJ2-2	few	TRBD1	CASSLYYISWDRTWNTGELFF	TGTGCCAGCAGCTTATACTACATCAGCTGGGACAGGACATGGAACACCGGGGAGCTGTTTTTT
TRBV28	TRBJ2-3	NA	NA	CASARAGTDTQYF	TGTGCCAGCGCCAGGGCTGGTACAGATACGCAGTATTTT
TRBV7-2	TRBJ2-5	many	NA	CASSLGGVAAHQETQYF	TGTGCCAGCAGCTTAGGGGGAGTAGCGGCACATCAAGAGACCCAGTACTTC
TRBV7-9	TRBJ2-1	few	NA	CASKRPGTGNEQFF	TGTGCCAGCAAACGACCAGGGACGGGAAATGAGCAGTTCTTC
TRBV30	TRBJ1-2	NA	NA	CAWSPRVAPSRYTF	TGTGCCTGGAGTCCCCGGGTGGCCCCTAGTCGCTACACCTTC
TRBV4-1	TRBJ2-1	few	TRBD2	CASSARTSGRDEQFF	TGCGCCAGCAGCGCCCGGACTAGCGGGAGAGATGAGCAGTTCTTC
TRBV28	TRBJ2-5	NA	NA	CASIQRGGQETQYF	TGTGCCAGCATCCAAAGGGGGGGGCAGGAGACCCAGTACTTC
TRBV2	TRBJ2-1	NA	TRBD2	CASSYHRTSGSGNEQFF	TGTGCCAGCAGTTACCACCGGACTAGCGGGAGTGGCAATGAGCAGTTCTTC
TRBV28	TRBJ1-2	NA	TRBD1	CASSLGTASYTF	TGTGCCAGCAGTTTAGGGACAGCAAGCTACACCTTC
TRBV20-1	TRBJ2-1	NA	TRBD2	CSARSNGVAGVGNEQFF	TGCAGTGCTAGGTCGAATGGGGTAGCGGGAGTAGGGAATGAGCAGTTCTTC
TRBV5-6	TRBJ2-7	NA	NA	CASSFAGGGHEQYF	TGTGCCAGCAGCTTTGCCGGAGGAGGGCACGAGCAGTACTTC
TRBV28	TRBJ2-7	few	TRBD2	CATTSGTTYEQYF	TGTGCCACCACTAGCGGGACGACCTACGAGCAGTACTTC
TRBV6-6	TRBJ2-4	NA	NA	CASSTGPALLAKNIQYF	TGTGCCAGCAGTACAGGACCGGCATTGCTAGCCAAAAACATTCAGTACTTC
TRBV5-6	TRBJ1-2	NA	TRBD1	CASSSSWTGDSNSYGYTF	TGTGCCAGCAGCTCATCGTGGACAGGGGACAGTAACTCCTATGGCTACACCTTC
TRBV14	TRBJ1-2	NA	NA	CASSPPGNLNYGYTF	TGTGCCAGCAGCCCCCCAGGGAACCTTAACTATGGCTACACCTTC
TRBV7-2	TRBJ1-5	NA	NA	CASSLAPPGGQPQHF	TGTGCCAGCAGCTTAGCGCCCCCTGGTGGTCAGCCCCAGCATTTT
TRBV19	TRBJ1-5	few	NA	CASKNEPNQPQHF	TGTGCCAGTAAAAACGAGCCAAATCAGCCCCAGCATTTT
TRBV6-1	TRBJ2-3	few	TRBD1	CASSARTGGRDTQYF	TGTGCCAGCAGTGCGAGGACAGGAGGACGGGATACGCAGTATTTT
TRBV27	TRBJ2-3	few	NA	CASRKMAGPDTQYF	TGTGCCAGCAGAAAGATGGCGGGACCGGATACGCAGTATTTT
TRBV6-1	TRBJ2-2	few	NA	CASSPLRGMNTGELFF	TGTGCCAGCAGTCCACTCAGGGGAATGAACACCGGGGAGCTGTTTTTT
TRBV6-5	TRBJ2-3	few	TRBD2	CASSYASGLTDTQYF	TGTGCCAGCAGTTACGCTAGCGGACTCACAGATACGCAGTATTTT
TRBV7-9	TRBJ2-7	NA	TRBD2	CASSLGTSGSYHHEQYF	TGTGCCAGCAGCTTAGGGACTAGCGGGAGTTACCACCACGAGCAGTACTTC
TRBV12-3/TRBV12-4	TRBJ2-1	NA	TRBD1	CASSPDRGRLEQFF	TGTGCCAGCAGCCCGGACAGGGGGCGCTTGGAGCAGTTCTTC
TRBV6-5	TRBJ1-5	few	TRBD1	CASGSTGLGNQPQHF	TGTGCCAGCGGGTCGACAGGGCTGGGCAATCAGCCCCAGCATTTT
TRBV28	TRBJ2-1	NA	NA	CASSLSPSGGGNEQFF	TGTGCCAGCAGTTTATCCCCTAGCGGAGGGGGAAATGAGCAGTTCTTC
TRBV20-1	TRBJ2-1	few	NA	CSARAGNSYNEQFF	TGCAGTGCTAGAGCAGGGAACTCCTACAATGAGCAGTTCTTC
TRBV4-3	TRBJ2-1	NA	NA	CASSQDYQAYSEQFF	TGCGCCAGCAGCCAAGACTACCAGGCCTACAGTGAGCAGTTCTTC
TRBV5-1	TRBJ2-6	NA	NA	CASSLVGHTKSNVLTF	TGCGCCAGCAGCTTGGTGGGGCACACCAAGTCCAACGTCCTGACTTTC
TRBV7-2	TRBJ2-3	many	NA	CASSFRGQTLRADTQYF	TGTGCCAGCAGCTTCCGTGGACAGACTCTAAGGGCAGATACGCAGTATTTT
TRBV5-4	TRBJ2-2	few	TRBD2	CASSSRTSGAGELFF	TGTGCCAGCAGCTCAAGGACTAGCGGAGCCGGGGAGCTGTTTTTT